This T cell receptor (beta chain) was recorded in a study of CD8 T cell repertoires and HIV-1 epitope variants (TCRdb year 2020). Study-level background: T cells were stimulated in separate culture wells with each of twenty-five peptides representing autologous and known Gag and Nef epitope variants. For 10 days the cultures were kept in IMDM with gentamicin, and on days 3 and 7 half of the media was changed with IL-2, IL-7 and IL-15 added. Three Gag epitope families and Nef HW9 and YT9 were included among the tested epitopes. T cells were enriched using the EasySep Human T Cell Enrichment Kit and were co-cultured with equal numbers of autologous T cell-negative cells serving as antigen-presenting cells. Running each culture condition in triplicate, except for one peptide done in duplicate, gave a total of approximately 90 T cell cultures. A 1M T cell aliquot was kept as an uncultured baseline condition, separate from the approximately 80 T cell cultures. Control conditions included a CMV, EBV and flu peptide pool, the Ebola AY9 epitope as negative control, and a no-peptide well. Broader findings and caveats from the paper: The Nef KF9 family was recognized by five clonotypes and the HW9 family by one, and no responses to the TAALDMSHF plasma variant were observed. Of the nine antigen-specific TCR beta clonotypes identified, over five appeared cross-reactive for autologous or known escape epitope variants. The assay identified only TCR beta chains and indicated proliferation in response to antigen, without indicating T cell function or cytokine profile.

Sequencing of TCR beta CDR3 regions was done on the immunoSEQ platform at survey depth. The QIAamp DNA micro kit was used to extract genomic DNA from every cultured and uncultured CD8+ T cell population. The original pipeline was this. Samples with under 5,000 productive reads were excluded, and this exclusion removed 5 of the 75 HIV peptide-stimulated cultures. A MANAFEST web app trimmed sequences to CDR3 and removed nonproductive sequences, CDR3s under 5 amino acids, and those not starting C or ending F/W. For a clonotype to count as antigen-specific, the clonotype had to expand relative to the no-peptide control in at least 2 of 3 replicates at FDR 0.01, and only within one epitope family. A specific clonotype also had to show a frequency at least fivefold higher than in wells stimulated with peptides from other epitope families. The table comes from immuneACCESS by way of TCRdb, which keeps in-frame sequences with V and J called. Part of the clones is missing from these tables; in studies checked, under half for an unresolved V gene and the rest for unknown reasons. V and J calls and clone size are given by that table; D and trimming were obtained from the DNA. The sample yields over 90,000 clones; roughly four fifths were counted once. The ten largest account for around 24% of the sample.

The EasySep Human CD8+ T Cell Enrichment Kit was used on day 10 to isolate CD8+ T cells from every culture. A word on this clone: What antigen it recognizes has not been identified. No base quality values were provided; no much bigger clone lies one nucleotide off.

The CDR3, from cysteine to phenylalanine, totals 13 residues. Here the CDR3 DNA is all that survives: 39 bases in frame from base 1. Sequences MNHEY (CDR1) and SVGAGI (CDR2) are obtained from the germline V gene. The germline ends are 10 bases apart after V is trimmed by 8 bases and J by 2 bases. Sequencing was carried out using uncultured baseline CD8+ T cells from peripheral blood mononuclear cells (PBMCs). This receptor was obtained from a male donor with HIV. This chain joins TRBV6-5 to TRBJ1-3; the best D guess is TRBD1, with 5 bases matching. The DNA reads TGTGCCAGCGGAGGACACACTGGAAACACCATATATTTT. It translates as CASGGHTGNTIYF.